This record covers a single TCR beta chain. This receptor's antigen is unknown. Within one base of it there is no much larger clone, and no base qualities were kept. This specimen belongs to a study of shared clonotypes between healthy human individuals (dated by TCRdb to the early 2020s). For the study in its entirety: The cohort comprised a couple of women and a few men aged 18 to 49 years. For each donor, three plates each were used for CD4 naive and CD4 memory, two plates were used for CD8 naive, and one plate was used for CD8 memory. To estimate repertoire size and how much clonotype sharing occurs between individuals, the study deeply sequenced the blood TCR repertoires of about five healthy adults. Libraries were prepared and TCR repertoires were sequenced by different laboratories using diverse techniques, in order to increase sequencing depth and limit assay-specific biases. Leukapheresis yielded between about 0.85 and 9 billion PBMCs per donor. General conclusions and limits of the study: Across a handful of donors, about 5% of naive CD4, over 3% of naive CD8, 2.3% of memory CD4, and approximately 0.4% of memory CD8 clonotypes were shared. Pairwise subsampling indicated that sequencing depth was expected to affect the degree of clonotype sharing among donors. Rarefaction of sorted-subset datasets indicated incomplete sequencing despite the large sequencing depth. Sampling was restricted to blood, and TCR repertoires in tissue are likely to differ from TCR repertoires in blood. Estimated clonotype richness was generally larger for naive than for memory subsets. Because the study included a small number of donors, the genetic and exposure-history diversity represented was limited. Compared with non-shared clonotypes, clonotypes shared by all four sorted-subset donors had higher generation probabilities.

Using the deep immunoSEQ assay, TCR CDR3 regions were amplified from genomic DNA by multiplex PCR. Extracted genomic DNA from each cell subset was distributed evenly across all wells of several immunoSEQ 96-well plates, and each plate was treated as a replicate. For sorted subsets, roughly 190 ng of genomic DNA, equivalent to 25,000 to 35,000 T cell genomes, went into each replicate PCR. The purified libraries were quantified using a Qubit 3.0 fluorometer, sized with a Bioanalyzer 2100, and then quantified again using the KAPA Library Quantification kit. Each immunoSEQ 96-well plate was sequenced on its own single-read 150-cycle Illumina NextSeq 550 flow cell. Concerning the study's data processing: Because the immunoSEQ output included only junctional sequences and no quality scores, the filtering could not be the same as the filtering used for full-length reads. To assign V/J genes and CDR3, sequences were annotated using PyIR, a Python wrapper for IgBLAST v1.9, with IMGT germline references. Reads were filtered out if the reads had weak V/J assignments (E-value above 1e-6), no CDR3, stop codons, out-of-frame junctions, or ambiguous translated residues. V3J clonotypes were defined as sequences sharing an identical inferred V gene, J gene, and CDR3 amino acid sequence. To compute the percentage overlap between repertoires, the number of shared unique clonotypes was divided by the size of the smaller repertoire. RTK rarefaction, the Chao1 estimator, and Recon v2.1 estimates of unobserved clonotypes were used to assess repertoire richness. OLGA was used to compute generation probabilities for all TCRbeta clonotypes that the gDNA method yielded from several donors. Entries here come from immuneACCESS through TCRdb and include only in-frame sequences with V and J called. Some clones fail to appear in such tables; in the studies checked, an unresolved V gene covers under half of the shortfall, and the cause of the remainder is unknown. That table is the source of V, J and clone size, and D and trimming were worked out from the DNA. The sample table holds hundreds of thousands of clones, of which roughly 72% were seen once. The ten largest clones represent around 2% of the sample.

The germline V gene encodes CDR1 SGHDT and CDR2 YYEEEE. Trimming leaves V shorter by 1 base and J shorter by 4 bases, with the junction holding 10 bases beyond the gene matches. Its CDR3 holds 16 amino acids, cysteine through phenylalanine. Only the CDR3 portion is preserved as DNA: 48 bases, with reading frame beginning at the first base. Donors were healthy HIV-negative adults with no recently reported acute infections or vaccinations. Every donor was a Caucasian adult living in Nashville, Tennessee, USA. Magnetic negative selection was used to enrich CD4+ T cells, after which naive cells were positively selected on CD45RA and the negative fraction became the memory subset. Blood was obtained by leukapheresis, after which PBMCs were separated by Ficoll-Histopaque density gradient centrifugation and cryopreserved in liquid nitrogen vapor phase. Purity and quantity of every magnetically sorted T cell population were checked by analytical flow cytometry. Each sorted fraction had its genomic DNA isolated and then quantified by UV absorbance on a Nanodrop 2000c.

Sequenced input: memory CD4+ T cells sorted from blood. The cell subset or site tag for this specimen amounts to: CD45RA-negative fraction. The sequence derives from a woman aged 25 to 39 in good health. This receptor chain uses TRBV5-6 and TRBJ1-2; the junction holds 7 bases that match TRBD1. The nucleotide sequence is TGTGCCAGCAGCTTGTTGGGACAGATCTACGGCTATGGCTACACCTTC. This encodes CASSLLGQIYGYGYTF.